This T cell receptor (beta chain) was sequenced for a study of blood T cell repertoires in COVID-19. Looking at the study overall: The samples span acute and convalescent COVID-19 from the United States, Italy and Spain. Sample material is recorded as cDNA or gDNA derived from T cells, B-cell-depleted T cells, or PBMCs.

In the original workflow: Scientists estimated how many nucleated cells there were by amplifying reference gene primers. Libraries were prepared by immunoSEQ multiplex PCR; TCRdb keeps only in-frame clonotypes and omits some of them. That table supplies the V and J calls and clone size; D and trimming were determined from the DNA. This table holds 120,000 to 150,000 clones, around 85% found once. Germline-derived CDR1 and CDR2 are GTSNPN and SVGIG (reference sequence). The CDR3 has 11 amino acids. The V end lost 3 bases, the J end lost 8 bases, and 7 bases lay between the germline ends. The specimen sequenced was peripheral blood. The chain has TRBV30 and TRBJ1-4, with D unresolved. The source is a woman aged 40 to 50 with active or convalescent COVID-19. The DNA for the CDR3 is TGTGCCTGGAGCGCCCGGGAAAAACTGTTTTTT. It codes for CAWSAREKLFF.